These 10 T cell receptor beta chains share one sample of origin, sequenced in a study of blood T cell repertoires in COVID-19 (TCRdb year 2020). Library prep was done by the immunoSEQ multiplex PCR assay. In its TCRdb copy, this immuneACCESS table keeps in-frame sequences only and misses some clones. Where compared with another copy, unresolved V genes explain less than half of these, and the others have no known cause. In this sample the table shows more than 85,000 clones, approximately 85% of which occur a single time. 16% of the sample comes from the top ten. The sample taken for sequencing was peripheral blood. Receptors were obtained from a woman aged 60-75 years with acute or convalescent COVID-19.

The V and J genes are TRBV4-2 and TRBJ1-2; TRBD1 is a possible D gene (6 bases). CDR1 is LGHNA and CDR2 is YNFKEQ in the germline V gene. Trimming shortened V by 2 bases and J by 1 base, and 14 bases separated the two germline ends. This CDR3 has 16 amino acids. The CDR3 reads CASSQSPRTDNYGYTF. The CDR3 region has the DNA TGTGCCAGCAGCCAATCACCACGGACAGATAACTATGGCTACACCTTC.

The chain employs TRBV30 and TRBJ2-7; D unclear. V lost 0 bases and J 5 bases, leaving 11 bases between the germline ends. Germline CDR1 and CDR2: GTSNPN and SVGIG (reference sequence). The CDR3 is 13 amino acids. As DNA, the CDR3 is TGTGCCTGGAGTGTACAAGTATCCGACGAGCAGTACTTC. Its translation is CAWSVQVSDEQYF.

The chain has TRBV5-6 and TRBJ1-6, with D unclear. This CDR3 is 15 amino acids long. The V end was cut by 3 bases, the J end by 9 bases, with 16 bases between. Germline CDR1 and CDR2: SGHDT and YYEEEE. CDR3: CASSSYQLRGSPLHF. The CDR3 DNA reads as TGTGCCAGCAGCTCGTACCAGCTGAGAGGTTCACCCCTCCACTTT.

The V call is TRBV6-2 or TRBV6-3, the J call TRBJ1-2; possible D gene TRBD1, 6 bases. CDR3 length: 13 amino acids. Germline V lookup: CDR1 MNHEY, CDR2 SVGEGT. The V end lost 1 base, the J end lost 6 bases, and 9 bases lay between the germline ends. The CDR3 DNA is TGTGCCAGCAGTTACTTCCGGACAGATGGCTACACCTTC. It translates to CASSYFRTDGYTF.

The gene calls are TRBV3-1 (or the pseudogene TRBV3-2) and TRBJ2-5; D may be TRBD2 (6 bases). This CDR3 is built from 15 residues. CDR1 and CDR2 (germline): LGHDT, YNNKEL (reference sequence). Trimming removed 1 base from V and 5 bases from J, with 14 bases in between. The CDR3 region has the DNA TGTGCCAGCAGCCAAGGTCTGGGGGGTATGGAGACCCAGTACTTC. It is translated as CASSQGLGGMETQYF.

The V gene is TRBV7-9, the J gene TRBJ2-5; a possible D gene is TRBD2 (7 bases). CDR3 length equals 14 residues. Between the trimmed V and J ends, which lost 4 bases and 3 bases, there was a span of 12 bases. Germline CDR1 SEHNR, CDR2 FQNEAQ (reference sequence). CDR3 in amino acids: CASSSGGGKETQYF. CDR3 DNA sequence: TGTGCCAGCAGCTCGGGGGGCGGGAAAGAGACCCAGTACTTC.

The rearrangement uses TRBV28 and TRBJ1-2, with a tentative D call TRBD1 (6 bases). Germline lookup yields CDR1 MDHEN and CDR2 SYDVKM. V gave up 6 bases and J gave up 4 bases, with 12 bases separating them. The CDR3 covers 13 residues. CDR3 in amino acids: CASSGGRIYGYTF. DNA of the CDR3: TGTGCCAGCAGCGGGGGGCGCATCTATGGCTACACCTTC.

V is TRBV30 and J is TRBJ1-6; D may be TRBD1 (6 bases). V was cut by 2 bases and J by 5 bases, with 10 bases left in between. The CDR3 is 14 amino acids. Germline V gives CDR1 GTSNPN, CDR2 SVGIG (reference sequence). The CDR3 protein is CAWSRGQNNSPLHF. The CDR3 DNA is TGTGCCTGGAGTCGAGGACAGAATAATTCACCCCTCCACTTT.

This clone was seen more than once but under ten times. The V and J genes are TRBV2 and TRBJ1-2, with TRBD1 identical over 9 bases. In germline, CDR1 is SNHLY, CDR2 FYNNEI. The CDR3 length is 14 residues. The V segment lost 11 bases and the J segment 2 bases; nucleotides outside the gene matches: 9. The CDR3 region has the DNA TGTGCCGGCTCCCGGGACAGGGTAAACTATGGCTACACCTTC. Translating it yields CAGSRDRVNYGYTF.

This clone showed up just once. Here the CDR3 reads CASRGRRGRFEAFF. The CDR3 nucleotides are TGTGCCAGCAGGGGGCGCAGGGGCAGGTTTGAAGCTTTCTTT. The chain uses TRBV6-4 and TRBJ1-1; D is perhaps TRBD1 (6 bases). V lost 6 bases, J lost 7 bases, and 18 bases lay in between. The CDR3 totals 14 residues. The germline V gene has CDR1 MRHNA and CDR2 SNTAGT.